The 17 T cell receptor beta chains below were found in one sample sequenced in a study of blood T cell repertoires in COVID-19. TCRdb keeps only in-frame clones here, not all; method: immunoSEQ multiplex PCR. The data show about 98,000 clones, approximately 79% seen once. The sequenced sample was peripheral blood. These receptors came from an older man with active or convalescent COVID-19.

The chain links TRBV24-1 to TRBJ2-1; TRBD2 agrees at 8 bases. The length of the CDR3 is 15 residues. Losses at the gene ends were 6 bases for V and 1 base for J; bases not matched to a gene: 4. Germline loops: CDR1 KGHDR, CDR2 SFDVKD. The CDR3 sequence: CATSPGGGSYNEQFF. The CDR3 coding sequence is TGTGCCACCAGTCCCGGGGGGGGGTCCTACAATGAGCAGTTCTTC.

The chain links TRBV4-2 to TRBJ2-1; 9 bases line up with TRBD2. Trimming removed 1 base from V and 7 bases from J; junction bases left unmatched: 8. CDR1 LGHNA and CDR2 YNFKEQ come from the germline V gene. The CDR3 totals 16 residues. The CDR3 DNA follows: TGTGCCAGCAGCCAAGGGGCGGGGGGGAGCTTTAATGAGCAGTTCTTC. Translating it yields CASSQGAGGSFNEQFF.

This sequence joins TRBV7-9 and TRBJ1-3; D remains unclear. V was pared by 3 bases and J by 0 bases, with 6 bases between. The CDR3 is 14 residues long. Germline loops: CDR1 SEHNR, CDR2 FQNEAQ (reference sequence). CDR3: CASSLTNSGNTIYF. CDR3 bases: TGTGCCAGCAGCTTGACAAACTCTGGAAACACCATATATTTT.

A single count supports this clone. The CDR3 loop is CASSILKRGINQPQHF. The CDR3 nucleotides are TGTGCCAGTAGTATCCTGAAACGGGGGATCAATCAGCCCCAGCATTTT. The V and J genes are TRBV19 and TRBJ1-5; the D gene is possibly TRBD1 (5 bases). The CDR3 is made up of 16 amino acids. V dropped 3 bases and J dropped 3 bases, with 15 bases sitting between them. The V gene's germline CDR1 is LNHDA and CDR2 SQIVND (reference sequence).

This clone has just a few counts. The rearrangement links TRBV18 to TRBJ1-2, with D unclear. CDR3 length equals 16 residues. CDR1 and CDR2 (germline): KGHSH, LQKENI. Between the trimmed V and J ends, which lost 4 bases and 1 base, there was a span of 16 bases. CDR3: CASSLRVLEGNYGYTF. In DNA form, the CDR3 reads TGTGCCAGCTCACTCCGGGTCCTCGAGGGTAACTATGGCTACACCTTC. The whole variable domain, filled in from reference TRBV18 and TRBJ1-2, reads NAGVMQNPRHLVRRRGQEARLRCSPMKGHSHVYWYRQLPEEGLKFMVYLQKENIIDESGMPKERFSAEFPKEGPSILRIQQVVRGDSAAYFCASSLRVLEGNYGYTFGSGTRLTVV.

The chain uses TRBV14 and TRBJ2-1; D is unresolved. The CDR3 covers 12 residues. Germline CDR1 is SGHDN and CDR2 is FVKESK. The V gene lost 10 bases and the J gene lost 9 bases, with 16 bases spanning the gap. DNA for the CDR3: TGTGCCACCTCGCCCTATAGTATTGAGCAGTTCTTC. This translates into CATSPYSIEQFF.

The V gene is TRBV6-5, the J gene TRBJ1-4; possible D gene TRBD1, 6 bases. The CDR3 length is 14 residues. V lost 5 bases to trimming and J lost 6 bases, with 13 bases between them. CDR1 is MNHEY and CDR2 is SVGAGI in the germline V gene. The CDR3 region has the DNA TGTGCCAGCAGTCTCCGGACAGCGGATGAAAAACTGTTTTTT. It translates to CASSLRTADEKLFF.

V is TRBV5-1 and J is TRBJ1-1; TRBD1 agrees at 10 bases. This CDR3 comprises 14 residues. Trimming at V came to 4 bases and at J to 3 bases, leaving 3 bases not matched to a gene. CDR1 and CDR2 from the germline V gene are SGHRS and YFSETQ. CDR3 in DNA: TGCGCCAGCAGCAGGACAGGGGGACACACTGAAGCTTTCTTT. Protein: CASSRTGGHTEAFF.

V is TRBV7-2 and J is TRBJ2-3, with 8 positions matching TRBD2. The germline V gene encodes CDR1 SGHTA and CDR2 FQGNSA. The CDR3 has 18 amino acids. V shed 1 base, J shed 2 bases, and the junction held 11 bases outside the gene matches. CDR3 sequence reads: CASSLEGQRGTVTDTQYF. DNA of the CDR3: TGTGCCAGCAGCTTAGAGGGGCAGCGGGGGACCGTCACAGATACGCAGTATTTT.

The chain couples TRBV4-3 to TRBJ1-2; D is ambiguous. Trimming took off 0 bases at V and 9 bases at J, with 14 bases between the two ends. Looked up from germline, CDR1 is LGHNA and CDR2 is YSLEER. The CDR3 consists of 14 residues. CDR3: CASSQDPAANSYTF. CDR3 coding DNA: TGCGCCAGCAGCCAAGATCCCGCAGCGAATAGCTACACCTTC.

This rearrangement joins TRBV6-2 or TRBV6-3 to TRBJ2-3; 9 bases are a match to TRBD1. Trimming took 5 bases from V and 3 from J; bases not matched to a gene: 6. This CDR3 contains 15 residues. Germline values: CDR1 MNHEY, CDR2 SVGEGT. The DNA of the CDR3 is TGTGCCAGCAGTCCCCGGGACAGGGAGACAGATACGCAGTATTTT. Residues: CASSPRDRETDTQYF.

The chain joins TRBV27 to TRBJ2-7; 9 bases fit TRBD1. This CDR3 has 14 amino acids. The V gene end was trimmed by 6 bases and the J gene end by 6 bases; junction bases not matched to a gene: 9. The germline V gene encodes CDR1 MNHEY and CDR2 SMNVEV (reference sequence). The CDR3 nucleotides are TGTGCCAGCAGCCCGGGACAGGGACCGTTCGAGCAGTACTTC. As protein: CASSPGQGPFEQYF.

J is TRBJ2-7 and V is TRBV5-4, with TRBD2 matching over 13 bases. Germline CDR1 is SGHNT and CDR2 is YYREEE (reference sequence). The CDR3 has 15 amino acids. Losses at the gene ends were 5 bases for V and 5 bases for J; bases not matched to a gene: 7. The CDR3, as DNA: TGTGCCAGCAGTTCACTAGCGGGGGGGCCCCACGAGCAGTACTTC. Translating gives CASSSLAGGPHEQYF.

The genes are TRBV18 and TRBJ1-2; 7 nucleotides match TRBD1. The CDR3 has 14 amino acids. After removal of 3 bases from V and 7 bases from J, the junction contained 8 bases not matched to a gene. The germline CDR1 and CDR2 sequences are KGHSH and LQKENI. The CDR3 loop is CASSPQQGQGGYTF. The CDR3 nucleotides read TGTGCCAGCTCACCCCAACAGGGGCAGGGTGGCTACACCTTC.

The chain employs TRBV7-3 and TRBJ2-1, with D maybe TRBD1 (5 bases). The germline V and J ends were trimmed by 0 bases and 6 bases, with 12 bases remaining between them. CDR3 size: 15 residues. Germline CDR1 SGHTA, CDR2 FQGTGA. The CDR3 nucleotides are TGTGCCAGCAGCTTAACGGGGCGAGCCGTCAATGAGCAGTTCTTC. Translating it yields CASSLTGRAVNEQFF.

For this clone: At the DNA level, this CDR3 is encoded by other sequences in the same sample as well. The DNA of the CDR3 is TGTGCCAGCAGCCCTGGGACAGGGGGCGAGCAGTACTTC. This gives the protein CASSPGTGGEQYF. J is TRBJ2-7 and V is TRBV7-3; 11 bases fit TRBD1. The junction had 3 bases not matched to a gene; V was cut back by 5 bases and J by 6 bases. Germline lookup yields CDR1 SGHTA and CDR2 FQGTGA. The CDR3 runs 13 residues. The entire variable domain, with the rest obtained from reference TRBV7-3 and TRBJ2-7, is as follows: GAGVSQTPSNKVTEKGKYVELRCDPISGHTALYWYRQSLGQGPEFLIYFQGTGAADDSGLPNDRFFAVRPEGSVSTLKIQRTERGDSAVYLCASSPGTGGEQYFGPGTRLTVT.

This clone was seen just once. Compared with germline, one end of the junction differs, possibly owing to a read error. The chain couples TRBV3-1 (or the pseudogene TRBV3-2) to TRBJ1-4, with D possibly TRBD1 on 6 matching bases. The CDR3 has 14 residues. The germline V gene encodes CDR1 LGHDT and CDR2 YNNKEL (reference sequence). The CDR3 region has the DNA TGTACCAGCAGCCAAGCAGGGGCTAATGAAAAACTGTTTTTT. Translating it yields CTSSQAGANEKLFF.